This T cell receptor (beta chain) was captured in a study of spatial heterogeneity in lung cancer (dated by TCRdb to the late 2010s). About the study as a whole: Beta-chain transcripts were consistently detected in greater numbers than alpha-chain transcripts, which likely reflected higher beta-chain transcript abundance. In the raw uncorrected reads, each unique combination of TCR and UMI appeared more than ten times on average. In non-small cell lung cancer, the study made a quantitative comparison of TCR alpha and beta repertoires among multiple tumor regions, matched nontumor lung and blood. At surgery, both alpha and beta chains were TCR-sequenced in roughly 230 tumor regions, approximately 64 matched nontumor lung samples and around 50 PBMC samples. TCR repertoire features were related to nonsynonymous mutation counts determined by whole-exome sequencing of tumor tissue. TCR transcript counts in tumor regions correlated strongly with a T cell transcriptional module score from matched bulk RNA-seq.

The meaning of the sample's time point label: sample taken at primary tumor resection. The donors were 65 to 90 patients from the lung TRACERx cohort who had early-stage, untreated non-small cell lung cancer. Without any cell sorting, TCR sequencing was performed on whole RNA extracted either from tumor and nontumor lung tissue or from cryopreserved PBMC samples. A patient was chosen for TCR sequencing only when enough RNA was available from at least two tumor regions. Tumor and adjacent nontumor lung specimens were reviewed by a lung pathologist before selection. For CDR1 and CDR2, the germline V gene lists LGHNA and YSLEER. The junction carries 19 bases between V and J, which are trimmed by 1 base and 2 bases respectively. Counted from cysteine to phenylalanine, this CDR3 has 18 amino acids. Just CDR3 DNA is preserved here, 54 bases in frame from base 1. Library creation used 5' RACE. Sequencing instrument: NextSeq 500. In the TCR library protocol, a unique molecular identifier was attached to each TCR cDNA molecule so that PCR and sequencing errors could be corrected. The published analysis was carried out like this. TCR identification, UMI-based error correction and CDR3 extraction were performed with Decombinator tools. Expanded TCRs were defined as those above a frequency of 2 per 1,000, corresponding to the top 1% of the tumor frequency distribution. Expanded tumor TCRs statistically deemed absent (corrected P<0.05) from at least one tumor region were classed as regional, and all other expanded tumor TCRs were classed as ubiquitous. Each repertoire was subsampled 100 times to 5,000 TCRs, after which Renyi diversity was computed with the R vegan package. To build CDR3 similarity networks, amino acid triplet string-kernel similarity was used, and CDR3s were connected when their pairwise similarity was above 0.82. TCRdb reworked the public reads: Q25 trimming with fastp, MiXCR clone assembly, productive beta chains retained. For every CDR3 protein sequence, its rows merge into one entry that carries the most common genes and DNA. Here the V and J calls rest on TCRdb's processing, not on the authors' analysis. The sample yields approximately 13,000 distinct CDR3 sequences; 5.1% were counted once. The ten largest make up roughly a quarter of the sample.

Of note for this clonotype: Its antigen has not been determined. The input lacks base qualities; no much larger clone sits a single base away. As an off-target read in a library built for alpha chains, this beta chain has a frequency of little significance.

Results the study describes overall, beyond this receptor: Counts of ubiquitous and regional expanded TCRs were found to correlate with counts of ubiquitous and regional nonsynonymous mutations, respectively. Confirming at a functional level the hypothesis that regional TCRs recognize regional mutations was considered to require additional single-cell paired TCR alpha and beta sequencing. Estimated TCR-seq coverage of tumor T cells was only about 7.4% for alpha chains and around 14% for beta chains. The tumor nonsynonymous mutation count correlated with the number of expanded intratumoral alpha and beta TCRs.

This clonotype was obtained from a male donor with early-stage non-small cell lung cancer. The chain uses TRBV4-3 and TRBJ2-3, with a tentative D gene TRBD2 over 7 matching bases. Here the sequenced sample was lung tumor tissue, taken at surgery. At the DNA level, the sequence is TGCGCCAGCAGCCAAGTTCCCGCTTGGCGGGGGCACACAGATACGCAGTATTTT. Translated, this is CASSQVPAWRGHTDTQYF.